These 20 T cell receptor beta chains were sequenced from one sample in a study of blood T cell repertoires in COVID-19. TCRdb's table, derived via immunoSEQ multiplex PCR, lists solely in-frame clones and lacks some. The sample lists about 78,000 clones; 90% were seen once. Sample: peripheral blood. These receptors originate from a woman aged 50 to 65 in a cohort sampled during active COVID-19.

V usage is TRBV9 and J usage is TRBJ1-1; D is possibly TRBD1 (5 bases). With 2 bases removed from V and 3 bases from J, the gap between germline ends came to 14 bases. CDR3 length: 15 amino acids. The germline gives CDR1 SGDLS, CDR2 YYNGEE. The DNA of the CDR3 is TGTGCCAGCAGCGTGTCTTGGCGGGGGGACACTGAAGCTTTCTTT. As protein: CASSVSWRGDTEAFF.

The J gene is TRBJ1-1, the V gene TRBV6-2 or TRBV6-3, with 7 bases identical to TRBD1. CDR1 and CDR2 (germline): MNHEY, SVGEGT. V dropped 4 bases and J dropped 7; count of bases not matched to a gene: 12. The CDR3 is 15 residues long. Here the CDR3 DNA reads TGTGCCAGCAGTTCAATTTCCGGGACAGATATTGAAGCTTTCTTT. As protein: CASSSISGTDIEAFF.

This clone was counted once. The gene calls are TRBV28 and TRBJ2-1; D is uncertain. The CDR3 extends over 13 amino acids. Trimming removed 5 bases from V and 7 bases from J, with 12 bases in between. CDR1 and CDR2 from the germline V gene are MDHEN and SYDVKM. The CDR3 here is CASSPEARNEQFF. The CDR3 region has the DNA TGTGCCAGCAGTCCAGAGGCGCGGAATGAGCAGTTCTTC.

The V gene is TRBV30, the J gene TRBJ2-6; D may be TRBD1 (6 bases). The CDR3 has 17 amino acids. V lost 5 bases and J 0 bases, leaving 17 bases between the germline ends. Germline V gene data show CDR1 as GTSNPN and CDR2 as SVGIG (reference sequence). The CDR3 protein is CAWEASGQYSGANVLTF. The DNA for the CDR3 is TGTGCCTGGGAAGCCTCCGGACAGTACTCTGGGGCCAACGTCCTGACTTTC.

The chain combines TRBV18 with TRBJ2-7; 9 bases fit TRBD1. This CDR3 has 18 amino acids. Germline V gives CDR1 KGHSH, CDR2 LQKENI. V trimming: 2 bases; J trimming: 7 bases; junction bases outside the gene matches: 18. CDR3 loop: CASSPVGLQGTGFGEQYF. CDR3 nucleotide sequence: TGTGCCAGCTCACCAGTGGGTCTTCAAGGGACAGGGTTCGGAGAGCAGTACTTC.

V usage is TRBV24-1 and J usage is TRBJ2-5; a possible D gene is TRBD1 (6 bases). This CDR3 comprises 15 residues. In germline, CDR1 is KGHDR, CDR2 SFDVKD. V shed 4 bases and J shed 3 bases, with 14 bases lying between them. CDR3 sequence reads: CATSEYRVGKETQYF. The CDR3 coding sequence is TGTGCCACCAGTGAGTACAGGGTTGGCAAAGAGACCCAGTACTTC.

V and J are TRBV5-1 and TRBJ2-1, with D perhaps matching TRBD2 (5 bases). Between the trimmed V and J ends, which lost 4 bases and 6 bases, there was a span of 11 bases. Germline V gene data show CDR1 as SGHRS and CDR2 as YFSETQ. The CDR3 length is 13 residues. Written as DNA, the CDR3 is TGCGCCAGCAGCGACGGGGTCGGCAATGAGCAGTTCTTC. Encoded protein: CASSDGVGNEQFF.

The J gene is TRBJ2-2, the V gene TRBV11-2, with a tentative D call TRBD2 (6 bases). V lost 8 bases and J 0 bases, leaving 13 bases between the germline ends. Germline CDR1 reads SGHAT; CDR2 reads FQNNGV. The CDR3 is 15 amino acids. CDR3 in amino acids: CASSLWTTNTGELFF. CDR3 DNA sequence: TGTGCCAGCTCCTTATGGACTACGAACACCGGGGAGCTGTTTTTT.

The chain uses TRBV28 and TRBJ2-4; 11 bases agree with TRBD1. The germline V gene encodes CDR1 MDHEN and CDR2 SYDVKM. This CDR3 is 20 amino acids long. V trimming: 10 bases; J trimming: 0 bases; junction bases outside the gene matches: 20. This CDR3 is CAMDRGLLRWGRLAKNIQYF. For the CDR3, the DNA is TGTGCCATGGACAGGGGGCTTCTTAGGTGGGGAAGATTAGCCAAAAACATTCAGTACTTC. Full variable domain (rest looked up from reference TRBV28 and TRBJ2-4): DVKVTQSSRYLVKRTGEKVFLECVQDMDHENMFWYRQDPGLGLRLIYFSYDVKMKEKGDIPEGYSVSREKKERFSLILESASTNQTSMYLCAMDRGLLRWGRLAKNIQYFGAGTRLSVL.

This rearrangement joins TRBV19 to TRBJ2-1, with TRBD2 identical over 7 bases. Trimming took 0 bases from V and 5 from J; bases not matched to a gene: 7. In germline, CDR1 is LNHDA, CDR2 SQIVND (reference sequence). The CDR3 has 16 residues. The CDR3 DNA sequence: TGTGCCAGTAGTATAGATGCAGGACTAGGCAACAATGAGCAGTTCTTC. It translates to CASSIDAGLGNNEQFF.

J is TRBJ1-3 and V is TRBV10-3, with D unresolved. Germline V CDR1 and CDR2: ENHRY, SYGVKD. The germline V and J ends were trimmed by 2 bases and 3 bases, with 11 bases remaining between them. The CDR3 contains 15 residues. CDR3 sequence: CAISEPSRRGNTIYF. Written as DNA, the CDR3 is TGTGCCATCAGTGAGCCTAGCAGGCGTGGAAACACCATATATTTT.

The chain recombines TRBV9 with TRBJ2-3; 13 bases agree with TRBD2. This CDR3 spans 19 amino acids. After removal of 1 base from V and 1 base from J, the junction contained 9 bases not matched to a gene. Germline loops: CDR1 SGDLS, CDR2 YYNGEE. The CDR3 DNA reads as TGTGCCAGCAGCGTATCCGGAGGACTAGCGGGAGCTGGCACAGATACGCAGTATTTT. Translation: CASSVSGGLAGAGTDTQYF.

The V gene is TRBV3-1 (or the pseudogene TRBV3-2), the J gene TRBJ1-6; TRBD1 aligns across 7 bases. The junction had 9 bases not matched to a gene; V was cut back by 1 base and J by 9 bases. This CDR3 has 16 amino acids. The germline gives CDR1 LGHDT, CDR2 YNNKEL (reference sequence). CDR3 loop: CASSQARQGRGSPLHF. The CDR3 DNA reads as TGTGCCAGCAGCCAAGCTCGACAGGGACGCGGTTCACCCCTCCACTTT.

The genes are TRBV6-6 and TRBJ2-7; perhaps TRBD2 as D (5 bases). Germline lookup yields CDR1 MNHNY and CDR2 SVGAGI (reference sequence). Trimming left V 8 bases short and J 7 bases short, with 15 bases between. This CDR3 spans 12 amino acids. The CDR3 sequence: CASGPAGQEQYF. CDR3 DNA sequence: TGTGCCAGCGGCCCGGCGGGTCAAGAGCAGTACTTC.

This chain joins TRBV7-8 and TRBJ2-1; D is possibly TRBD2 (6 bases). The CDR3 loop spans 17 amino acids. The V and J ends lost 5 bases and 0 bases respectively, with 17 bases between them. Germline V gene sequence: CDR1 SGHVS, CDR2 FQNEAQ. This chain's CDR3 is CASSPPRDSHSYNEQFF. CDR3 bases: TGTGCCAGCAGCCCCCCCCGGGACTCCCACTCCTACAATGAGCAGTTCTTC.

V is TRBV4-2 and J is TRBJ2-2; 8 positions agree with TRBD2. The CDR3 is 16 amino acids. V lost 3 bases to trimming and J lost 5 bases; unmatched junction nucleotides: 8. The germline V gene has CDR1 LGHNA and CDR2 YNFKEQ. CDR3 protein: CASSQGAGAGTGELFF. The CDR3 nucleotides are TGTGCCAGCAGCCAGGGAGCGGGAGCAGGAACCGGGGAGCTGTTTTTT.

This clone has only one observation. CDR3 amino acids: CASSKLPGGEQYF. The CDR3 coding sequence is TGTGCCAGCAGCAAACTTCCGGGAGGGGAGCAGTACTTC. This chain connects TRBV21-1 to TRBJ2-7; TRBD2 reflects the table's D call only, with no check against the DNA. TRBV21-1 represents a pseudogene. The CDR3 extends over 13 amino acids.

The chain links TRBV11-3 to TRBJ2-3, with 7 bases lining up with TRBD1. J lost 0 bases, V lost 5 bases, and 2 bases had no gene match. The CDR3 extends over 14 amino acids. From germline, CDR1 is SGHNT and CDR2 YENEEA. CDR3 protein: CASSDRASTDTQYF. CDR3 coding DNA: TGTGCCAGCAGCGACAGGGCTAGCACAGATACGCAGTATTTT. The full variable domain, rest sourced from reference TRBV11-3 and TRBJ2-3, is EAGVVQSPRYKIIEKKQPVAFWCNPISGHNTLYWYLQNLGQGPELLIRYENEEAVDDSQLPKDRFSAERLKGVDSTLKIQPAELGDSAVYLCASSDRASTDTQYFGPGTRLTVL.

This CDR3 reads CASSSGVDPETQYF. The CDR3 nucleotides are TGTGCCAGCAGCTCGGGGGTAGATCCAGAGACCCAGTACTTC. The rearrangement uses TRBV5-4 and TRBJ2-5; D is perhaps TRBD2 (6 bases). Trimming took off 3 bases at V and 4 bases at J, with 13 bases between the two ends. The CDR3 covers 14 residues. Germline CDR1 is SGHNT and CDR2 is YYREEE (reference sequence).

The chain links TRBV7-9 to TRBJ2-3; D uncertain. Deletions cut 5 bases from V and 6 bases from J, with 12 bases between. Germline values: CDR1 SEHNR, CDR2 FQNEAQ (reference sequence). This CDR3 is built from 13 residues. CDR3 in amino acids: CASSNRQVDTQYF. The CDR3 bases are TGTGCCAGCAGCAATAGGCAGGTCGATACGCAGTATTTT.